This record looks at one T cell receptor beta chain sequence and its context. The sample comes from a study of blood T cell repertoires in COVID-19. Looking at the study overall: Samples taken during acute and convalescent COVID-19 were collected in the United States, Italy and Spain. Nucleic acid was either cDNA or gDNA, and it came from T cells, B-cell-depleted T cells, or PBMCs.

CDR3 length: 15 amino acids. The V end lost 0 bases, the J end lost 3 bases, and 9 bases lay between the germline ends. Germline CDR1 is MNHNY and CDR2 is SVGAGI (reference sequence). Patients in Seattle were enrolled during active infection, then followed longitudinally. The protocol was immunoSEQ multiplex PCR, while the TCRdb copy is restricted to in-frame clones and leaves out a portion. The data hold about 55,000 clones, with about 91% observed a single time. The chain links TRBV6-6 to TRBJ2-1; the D is unclear. The material sequenced was peripheral blood. The source of this sequence is a man between 35 and 55 years old with COVID-19, enrolled during active disease. The CDR3, as DNA: TGTGCCAGCAGTTACTCCTCTGGCGGCTACAATGAGCAGTTCTTC. Its translation: CASSYSSGGYNEQFF.